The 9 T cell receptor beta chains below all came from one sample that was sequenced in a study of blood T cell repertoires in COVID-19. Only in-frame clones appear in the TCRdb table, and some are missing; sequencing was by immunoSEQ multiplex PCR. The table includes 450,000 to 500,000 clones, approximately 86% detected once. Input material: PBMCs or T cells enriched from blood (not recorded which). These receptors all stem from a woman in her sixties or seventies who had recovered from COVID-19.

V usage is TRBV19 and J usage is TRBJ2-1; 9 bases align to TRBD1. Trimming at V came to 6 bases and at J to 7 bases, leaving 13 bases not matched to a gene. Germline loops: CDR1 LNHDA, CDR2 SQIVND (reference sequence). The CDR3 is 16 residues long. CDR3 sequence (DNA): TGTGCCAGTAGCCCTTGGATCATACAGGGGGCGAATGAGCAGTTCTTC. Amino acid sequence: CASSPWIIQGANEQFF.

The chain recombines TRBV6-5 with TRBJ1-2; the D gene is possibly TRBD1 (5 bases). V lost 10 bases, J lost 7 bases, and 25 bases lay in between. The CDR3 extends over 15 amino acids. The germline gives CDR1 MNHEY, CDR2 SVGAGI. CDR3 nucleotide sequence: TGTGCCACTGACAGATCCGGTGAGCAGGGAAGTGGCTACACCTTC. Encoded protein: CATDRSGEQGSGYTF.

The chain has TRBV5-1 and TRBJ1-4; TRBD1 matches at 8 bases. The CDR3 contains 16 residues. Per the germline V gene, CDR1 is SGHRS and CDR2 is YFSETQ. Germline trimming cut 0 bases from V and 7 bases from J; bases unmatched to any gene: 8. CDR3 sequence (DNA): TGCGCCAGCAGCTTGGTATCAGGGGGCGCAGCTGAAAAACTGTTTTTT. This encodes CASSLVSGGAAEKLFF.

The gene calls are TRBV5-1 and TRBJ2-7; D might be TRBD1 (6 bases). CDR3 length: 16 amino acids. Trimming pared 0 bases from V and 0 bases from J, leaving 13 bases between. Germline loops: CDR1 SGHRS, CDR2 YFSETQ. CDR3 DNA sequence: TGCGCCAGCAGCTTGGCAGACAGGCGTCGCTCCTACGAGCAGTACTTC. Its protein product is CASSLADRRRSYEQYF.

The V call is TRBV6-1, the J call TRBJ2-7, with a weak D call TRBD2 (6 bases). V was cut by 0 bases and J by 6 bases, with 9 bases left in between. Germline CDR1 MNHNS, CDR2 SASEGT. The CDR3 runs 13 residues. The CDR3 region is CASSEAGGGEQYV. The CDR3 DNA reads TGTGCCAGCAGTGAAGCGGGAGGAGGCGAGCAGTACGTC.

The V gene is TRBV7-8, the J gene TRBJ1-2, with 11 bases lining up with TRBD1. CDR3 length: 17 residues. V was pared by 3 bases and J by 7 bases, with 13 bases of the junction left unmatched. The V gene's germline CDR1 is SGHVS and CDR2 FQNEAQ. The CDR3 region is CASSLSYSGQGAGGYTF. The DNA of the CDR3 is TGTGCCAGCAGCTTGAGTTACTCCGGACAGGGGGCGGGTGGCTACACCTTC.

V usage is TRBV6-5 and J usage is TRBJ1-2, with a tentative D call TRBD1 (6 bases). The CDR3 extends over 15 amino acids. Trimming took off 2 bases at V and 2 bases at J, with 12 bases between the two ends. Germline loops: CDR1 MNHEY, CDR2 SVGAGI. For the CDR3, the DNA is TGTGCCAGCAGTTACAGGGGGGGTTTAAACTATGGCTACACCTTC. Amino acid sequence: CASSYRGGLNYGYTF.

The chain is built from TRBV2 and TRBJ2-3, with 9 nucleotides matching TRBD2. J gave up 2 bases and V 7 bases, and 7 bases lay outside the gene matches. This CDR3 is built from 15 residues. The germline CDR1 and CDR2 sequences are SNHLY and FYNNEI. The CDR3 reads CASTSAGGYTDTQYF. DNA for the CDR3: TGTGCCAGCACCTCAGCGGGGGGTTACACAGATACGCAGTATTTT.

The DNA for the CDR3 is TGTGCCAGCAGCGGAGCCAGGGAGGCCACTGAAGCTTTCTTT. Amino acids: CASSGAREATEAFF. V usage is TRBV5-6 and J usage is TRBJ1-1; possible D gene TRBD1, 5 bases. The V and J ends lost 4 bases and 4 bases respectively, with 14 bases between them. The CDR3 spans 14 residues. CDR1 and CDR2 (germline): SGHDT, YYEEEE.